This entry lists 24 T cell receptor beta chains sequenced from one sample in a study of shared clonotypes between healthy human individuals. Measured with immunoSEQ multiplex PCR; TCRdb has only the in-frame clones, and not every one. The sample consists of fewer than 700,000 clones, 85% to 95% of them appearing once. It was CD45RO-negative cells, positively selected for CCR7, that made up naive CD8 cells, with terminally differentiated effector memory CD45RA+ cells excluded. Sequenced sample: naive CD8+ T cells sorted from blood. Receptors originate from a young woman in good health.

The J gene is TRBJ2-7, the V gene TRBV7-2; D not certain. Germline V gene data show CDR1 as SGHTA and CDR2 as FQGNSA. V lost 5 bases, J lost 0 bases, and 5 bases lay in between. There are 12 residues in the CDR3. The CDR3: CASSLSSYEQYF. Written as DNA, the CDR3 is TGTGCCAGCAGCCTGAGCTCCTACGAGCAGTACTTC.

This chain connects TRBV11-2 to TRBJ1-2, with 8 bases identical to TRBD1. The junction had 10 bases not matched to a gene; V was cut back by 4 bases and J by 3 bases. The germline gives CDR1 SGHAT, CDR2 FQNNGV. The CDR3 covers 16 residues. In DNA, the CDR3 is TGTGCCAGCAGCTCTAGCCCCCAGGGGGCGGACTATGGCTACACCTTC. Amino acid sequence: CASSSSPQGADYGYTF.

V and J are TRBV7-9 and TRBJ1-1; D is perhaps TRBD1 (5 bases). Trimming removed 7 bases at V and 4 bases at J, with 13 bases between. Germline V lookup: CDR1 SEHNR, CDR2 FQNEAQ (reference sequence). The CDR3 runs to 13 residues. The CDR3 reads CASTLGGSTEAFF. DNA of the CDR3: TGTGCCAGCACCCTCGGGGGGAGCACTGAAGCTTTCTTT.

This clone was counted once. The rearrangement uses TRBV28 and TRBJ2-1; D is undetermined. The length of the CDR3 is 11 residues. Deletions cut 2 bases from V and 8 bases from J, with 4 bases between. CDR1 MDHEN and CDR2 SYDVKM come from the germline V gene. CDR3 sequence: CASSLNYEQFF. The CDR3 DNA is TGTGCCAGCAGTTTAAACTATGAGCAGTTCTTC.

Of note for this clone: Within the sample, other DNA sequences also encode this same CDR3. The chain carries TRBV7-9 and TRBJ1-1; D is unclear. This CDR3 has 13 residues. The V end was cut by 2 bases, the J end by 3 bases, with 7 bases between. Germline V lookup: CDR1 SEHNR, CDR2 FQNEAQ (reference sequence). CDR3 bases: TGTGCCAGCAGCTTATTGTCTCACACTGAAGCTTTCTTT. Translated: CASSLLSHTEAFF.

About this clone: Other DNA sequences in the sample encode the same CDR3. The genes are TRBV6-5 and TRBJ2-7, with D possibly called TRBD1 or TRBD2 (5 bases each). Trimming took 0 bases from V and 2 from J, leaving 5 bases between them. Germline V gives CDR1 MNHEY, CDR2 SVGAGI. CDR3 length: 13 residues. CDR3 sequence reads: CASSYSGAYEQYF. The CDR3 region has the DNA TGTGCCAGCAGTTACTCGGGGGCCTACGAGCAGTACTTC.

The chain has TRBV23-1 and TRBJ2-5; TRBD1 or TRBD2 may be the D gene (6 bases each). The J call may be wrong; the DNA end is better matched by TRBJ2-7. TRBV23-1 is classed as an ORF, of uncertain function. CDR3 length equals 17 residues. CDR3 DNA sequence: TGCGCCAGCAGTAATTCCGCGGGACACCTAACAAACTACGAGCAGTACTTC. This translates into CASSNSAGHLTNYEQYF.

The V and J genes are TRBV30 and TRBJ2-7, with D perhaps TRBD2 (6 bases). Trimming cost V 5 bases and J 0 bases, with 8 bases left between them. The CDR3 is made up of 12 amino acids. CDR1 and CDR2 (germline): GTSNPN, SVGIG (reference sequence). DNA for the CDR3: TGTGCCTGGGGCGGGACCTCCTACGAGCAGTACTTC. Translation gives CAWGGTSYEQYF.

This sequence joins TRBV5-6 and TRBJ1-2, with D hard to call. CDR1 SGHDT and CDR2 YYEEEE come from the germline V gene. CDR3 size: 15 residues. Trimming left V 0 bases short and J 3 bases short, with 12 bases between. This chain's CDR3 is CASSLGATRDYGYTF. The CDR3 DNA reads TGTGCCAGCAGCTTGGGGGCGACTAGAGACTATGGCTACACCTTC.

The rearrangement links TRBV2 to TRBJ2-1, with TRBD2 identical over 9 bases. The CDR3 sequence is 16 residues long. The V segment lost 0 bases and the J segment 10 bases; nucleotides outside the gene matches: 10. Germline CDR1 reads SNHLY; CDR2 reads FYNNEI. In DNA, the CDR3 is TGTGCCAGCAGTGAAGCCGGCGGGAGGGCCGGTCGGGAGCAGTTCTTC. It yields the protein CASSEAGGRAGREQFF.

V and J are TRBV7-9 and TRBJ2-2, with D unclear. Germline CDR1 is SEHNR and CDR2 is FQNEAQ (reference sequence). V was pared by 7 bases and J by 2 bases, with 14 bases between. The CDR3 consists of 15 residues. CDR3 sequence: CASKFGQNNTGELFF. DNA for the CDR3: TGTGCCAGCAAATTCGGGCAGAATAACACCGGGGAGCTGTTTTTT.

The rearrangement uses TRBV27 and TRBJ2-5; 13 nucleotides match TRBD2. Trimming at V came to 5 bases and at J to 6 bases, leaving 12 bases not matched to a gene. There are 17 residues in the CDR3. CDR1 and CDR2 (germline): MNHEY, SMNVEV (reference sequence). The CDR3 loop is CASSPGLAGAPMQTQYF. CDR3 nucleotide sequence: TGTGCCAGCAGTCCCGGACTAGCGGGAGCCCCAATGCAGACCCAGTACTTC.

The chain has TRBV11-2 and TRBJ2-7, with unresolved D. V was pared by 1 base and J by 7 bases, with 11 bases between. The CDR3 has 13 amino acids. The germline gives CDR1 SGHAT, CDR2 FQNNGV. CDR3 residues: CASSLGGSWEQYF. DNA for the CDR3: TGTGCCAGCAGCTTAGGCGGTTCATGGGAGCAGTACTTC.

The V call is TRBV27, the J call TRBJ2-7; 7 bases are shared with TRBD1. Germline CDR1 reads MNHEY; CDR2 reads SMNVEV (reference sequence). This CDR3 spans 13 amino acids. The J segment lost 2 bases and the V segment lost 5 bases, leaving 3 bases of the junction unmatched. In DNA, the CDR3 is TGTGCCAGCAGTGTTGGACAGGCCTACGAGCAGTACTTC. Protein: CASSVGQAYEQYF.

In the case of this clone: A read error may account for a junction end that differs from germline. V usage is TRBV7-9 and J usage is TRBJ2-4; D may be TRBD1 or TRBD2 (6 bases each). The germline V gene encodes CDR1 SEHNR and CDR2 FQNEAQ (reference sequence). This CDR3 is 14 amino acids long. The CDR3 region is CASSSDRKPSGEHF. For the CDR3, the DNA is TGTGCCAGCAGCTCTGACAGGAAACCCTCGGGGGAACACTTC.

This clone was observed a few times. The J gene is TRBJ2-7, the V gene TRBV27; 10 bases are shared with TRBD1. The length of the CDR3 is 14 residues. Trimming took 7 bases from V and 2 from J; bases not matched to a gene: 5. Germline V gene data show CDR1 as MNHEY and CDR2 as SMNVEV (reference sequence). The CDR3 loop reads CASTAGTGAYEQYF. CDR3 in DNA: TGTGCCAGCACCGCCGGGACAGGGGCCTACGAGCAGTACTTC.

The rearrangement joins TRBV27 to TRBJ2-4; D is possibly TRBD1 (6 bases). V lost 3 bases and J lost 6, with 15 bases in between. Germline CDR1 reads MNHEY; CDR2 reads SMNVEV (reference sequence). The CDR3 is 15 amino acids. CDR3 region: CASSFTVGAGNIQYF. CDR3 DNA: TGTGCCAGCAGTTTCACCGTGGGGGCGGGAAACATTCAGTACTTC.

The chain carries TRBV27 and TRBJ2-1; D remains ambiguous. Germline V gene data show CDR1 as MNHEY and CDR2 as SMNVEV (reference sequence). V was shortened by 0 bases and J by 2 bases, with 11 bases between the two germline ends. There are 16 residues in the CDR3. CDR3: CASSLSLQLPYNEQFF. CDR3 sequence (DNA): TGTGCCAGCAGTTTATCCCTCCAGCTCCCCTACAATGAGCAGTTCTTC.

The chain carries TRBV5-6 and TRBJ1-4, with 7 bases matching TRBD1. Unmatched junction bases numbered 6, after V lost 4 bases and J lost 0 bases. Germline loops: CDR1 SGHDT, CDR2 YYEEEE. The CDR3 extends over 16 amino acids. The CDR3 DNA is TGTGCCAGCAGCGTGGACAGGTCCGCAACTAATGAAAAACTGTTTTTT. Protein: CASSVDRSATNEKLFF.

The table lists this clone with a count of one. The V gene is TRBV28, the J gene TRBJ2-1; D is undetermined. The CDR3 sequence is 13 residues long. V was cut by 5 bases and J by 5 bases, with 10 bases left in between. Germline CDR1 MDHEN, CDR2 SYDVKM. As DNA, the CDR3 is TGTGCCAGCAGTGTGGCGTTGAACAATGAGCAGTTCTTC. Translating it yields CASSVALNNEQFF.

CDR3 coding DNA: TGTGCCAGCAGCACAGGGACTAGCGAGTCCTACAATGAGCAGTTCTTC. It encodes CASSTGTSESYNEQFF. The chain carries TRBV7-6 and TRBJ2-1, with 10 bases matching TRBD2. This CDR3 region has 16 residues. V lost 5 bases, J lost 1 base, and 5 bases stayed unmatched. CDR1 SGHVS and CDR2 FNYEAQ come from the germline V gene.

The chain combines TRBV10-3 with TRBJ2-7, with unresolved D. The CDR3 contains 15 residues. Germline assignment: CDR1 ENHRY and CDR2 SYGVKD. Trimming removed 0 bases from V and 5 bases from J, with 14 bases in between. CDR3 residues: CAISESTELLDEQYF. Written as DNA, the CDR3 is TGTGCCATCAGTGAGTCGACGGAACTCCTAGACGAGCAGTACTTC.

This sequence joins TRBV30 and TRBJ2-7; TRBD1 might be the D (6 bases). Germline assignment: CDR1 GTSNPN and CDR2 SVGIG (reference sequence). Trimming left V 5 bases short and J 4 bases short, with 18 bases between. The CDR3 runs 14 residues. The CDR3 spells CAWPDQGTLYEQYF. CDR3 in DNA: TGTGCCTGGCCCGACCAGGGGACCCTTTACGAGCAGTACTTC.

The chain couples TRBV27 to TRBJ2-7, with 11 bases that match TRBD2. This CDR3 region has 14 residues. Germline-derived CDR1 and CDR2 are MNHEY and SMNVEV (reference sequence). Germline trimming cut 6 bases from V and 2 bases from J; bases unmatched to any gene: 3. CDR3: CASRVAGGPYEQYF. CDR3 coding DNA: TGTGCCAGCAGGGTAGCGGGAGGGCCCTACGAGCAGTACTTC.